The sequence of this TCR beta chain was determined in a study of T cell responses to AZD1222 COVID-19 vaccine. The CDR3 is made up of 16 amino acids. Germline-derived CDR1 and CDR2 are WSHSY and SAAADI. V was clipped by 2 bases and J by 0 bases, with 8 bases between them. Produced via immunoSEQ multiplex PCR; TCRdb's table is partial and in-frame only. This sample yields around 130,000 clones, of which over 90% are seen a single time; 5% to 6.5% belongs to the top ten. Here the sequenced sample was peripheral blood, taken on day 0 of AZD1222 vaccination. The sequence was collected from an adult in good health. The chain joins TRBV10-2 to TRBJ1-6; D gene uncertain. As DNA, the CDR3 is TGCGCCAGCAGTGAGGCGGAGCTCTCCTATAATTCACCCCTCCACTTT. It is translated as CASSEAELSYNSPLHF.